These 15 T cell receptor beta chains were all obtained from the same sample, sequenced in a study of cytomegalovirus exposure and HLA in healthy donors (dated 2017 in TCRdb). The library relied on the immunoSEQ multiplex PCR assay. A mixture of 60 forward primers for TCR Vbeta segments and 13 reverse primers for TCR Jbeta segments was used in the multiplex PCR. TCRdb's version of the immuneACCESS table is confined to in-frame rearrangements and falls short of the full clone set. An unresolved V gene accounts for under half of the shortfall where checked; the remainder is of unknown origin. The table for this sample lists 150,000 to 200,000 clones; roughly 87% of them were counted only once. In total, the top ten clones hold roughly 0.2% of the sample. Sequencing used PBMCs. Receptors were obtained from a girl under two years old in good health and CMV-seronegative.

Only a few counts were recorded for this clone. The chain links TRBV7-6 to TRBJ2-2, with 12 bases that match TRBD1. Germline CDR1 is SGHVS and CDR2 is FNYEAQ. V trimming: 5 bases; J trimming: 4 bases; junction bases outside the gene matches: 5. The CDR3 is 16 amino acids. This CDR3 reads CASSMGQGAGTGELFF. CDR3 bases: TGTGCCAGCAGCATGGGACAGGGGGCCGGCACCGGGGAGCTGTTTTTT.

This chain links TRBV27 with TRBJ1-3; 9 positions agree with TRBD1. This CDR3 is built from 16 residues. The V and J ends lost 0 bases and 4 bases, in that order; junction bases with no gene match: 4. Germline lookup yields CDR1 MNHEY and CDR2 SMNVEV (reference sequence). DNA for the CDR3: TGTGCCAGCAGTTTATCGGGGACAGGGACCGGAAACACCATATATTTT. It translates to CASSLSGTGTGNTIYF.

This clone came up once. CDR3 sequence reads: CASSLGTGGVVGREQYF. CDR3 bases: TGCGCCAGCAGCCTAGGGACAGGGGGCGTGGTGGGTCGTGAGCAGTACTTC. This chain links TRBV4-3 with TRBJ2-5; 12 bases are shared with TRBD1. Germline values: CDR1 LGHNA, CDR2 YSLEER. Trimming at V came to 4 bases and at J to 11 bases, leaving 17 bases not matched to a gene. The CDR3 consists of 17 residues.

V usage is TRBV2 and J usage is TRBJ1-2; 7 nucleotides agree with TRBD1. Germline CDR1 SNHLY, CDR2 FYNNEI. This CDR3 is 14 amino acids long. V shed 4 bases and J 6 bases; nucleotides not matched to a gene: 8. This CDR3 is CASSVQGGANGYTF. The CDR3 bases are TGTGCCAGCAGTGTTCAAGGGGGCGCGAATGGCTACACCTTC.

The chain has TRBV6-1 and TRBJ1-3; D remains unclear. CDR3 length: 15 residues. V shed 1 base and J shed 1 base, with 8 bases lying between them. CDR1 and CDR2 from the germline V gene are MNHNS and SASEGT. The CDR3: CASSEGSRSGNTIYF. CDR3 DNA sequence: TGTGCCAGCAGTGAAGGGTCTAGATCTGGAAACACCATATATTTT.

The chain's CDR3 is CASSYTTGSSYNEQFF. CDR3 DNA sequence: TGTGCCAGCAGCTACACGACAGGAAGCTCCTACAATGAGCAGTTCTTC. This chain connects TRBV28 to TRBJ2-1; a weak D match, TRBD1 (6 bases). The CDR3 runs to 16 residues. CDR1 and CDR2 (germline): MDHEN, SYDVKM. The V gene lost 6 bases and the J gene lost 0 bases, with 15 bases spanning the gap.

This chain joins TRBV5-6 and TRBJ1-1, with 8 bases fitting TRBD1. This CDR3 comprises 13 residues. Germline CDR1 is SGHDT and CDR2 is YYEEEE. With V trimmed by 3 bases and J by 4 bases, 2 bases remained unmatched. CDR3 sequence (DNA): TGTGCCAGCAGCTCCACAGGGGGCACTGAAGCTTTCTTT. This encodes CASSSTGGTEAFF. The whole variable domain, filled in from reference TRBV5-6 and TRBJ1-1, reads DAGVTQSPTHLIKTRGQQVTLRCSPKSGHDTVSWYQQALGQGPQFIFQYYEEEERQRGNFPDRFSGHQFPNYSSELNVNALLLGDSALYLCASSSTGGTEAFFGQGTRLTVV.

This clone was detected a few times. For the CDR3, the DNA is TGTGCCAGCAGCTTAGGTGGGAGTGCCTACGAGCAGTACTTC. It is translated as CASSLGGSAYEQYF. The J gene is TRBJ2-7, the V gene TRBV7-9; D is perhaps TRBD2 (5 bases). The CDR3 is made up of 14 amino acids. From germline, CDR1 is SEHNR and CDR2 FQNEAQ (reference sequence). Trimming cost V 1 base and J 2 bases, with 9 bases left between them.

The V and J genes are TRBV5-8 and TRBJ1-5; 7 bases are shared with TRBD1. V lost 0 bases, J lost 5 bases, and 11 bases stayed unmatched. CDR1 is SGHTS, CDR2 YDEGEE, per germline. The CDR3 is 17 residues long. CDR3: CASSLAVRGLVDQPQHF. The CDR3 DNA reads TGTGCCAGCAGCTTGGCCGTGAGGGGGCTCGTCGATCAGCCCCAGCATTTT.

In DNA, the CDR3 is TGCACCAGCAGCCAAGTCCAGGGCTCCGAAAACATTCAGTACTTC. Translation: CTSSQVQGSENIQYF. The V gene is TRBV1, the J gene TRBJ2-4; the table's D call, TRBD1, has no DNA check behind it. TRBV1 is listed as a pseudogene. The CDR3 has 15 residues.

This clone was found once. The chain has TRBV6-6 and TRBJ2-5; 7 bases agree with TRBD1. The J call may be incorrect, as the DNA end agrees better with TRBJ2-7. Germline CDR1 is MNHNY and CDR2 is SVGAGI (reference sequence). CDR3 length: 14 residues. This CDR3 reads CASRTDRSHYEQYF. In nucleotides, the CDR3 is TGTGCCAGCAGGACGGACAGGAGCCACTACGAGCAGTACTTC.

J is TRBJ1-3 and V is TRBV9; D gene uncertain. The V end was cut by 4 bases, the J end by 4 bases, with 6 bases between. CDR1 and CDR2 from the germline V gene are SGDLS and YYNGEE. The CDR3 loop spans 12 amino acids. The CDR3 spells CASSTRGNTIYF. In DNA, the CDR3 is TGTGCCAGCAGCACGAGGGGAAACACCATATATTTT. Together with reference TRBV9 and TRBJ1-3, the CDR3 gives the full variable domain: DSGVTQTPKHLITATGQRVTLRCSPRSGDLSVYWYQQSLDQGLQFLIQYYNGEERAKGNILERFSAQQFPDLHSELNLSSLELGDSALYFCASSTRGNTIYFGEGSWLTVV.

The chain is built from TRBV4-3 and TRBJ1-3; D gene uncertain. With 3 bases removed from V and 2 bases from J, the gap between germline ends came to 17 bases. The CDR3 is made up of 17 amino acids. Per germline, CDR1 LGHNA and CDR2 YSLEER. DNA for the CDR3: TGCGCCAGCAGCCAGGTTGAACTAGGGCTAGCTGGAAACACCATATATTTT. This encodes CASSQVELGLAGNTIYF.

The chain uses TRBV19 and TRBJ2-1; 9 bases are shared with TRBD2. This CDR3 comprises 13 residues. Germline CDR1 LNHDA, CDR2 SQIVND (reference sequence). Trimming removed 6 bases from V and 6 bases from J; junction bases left unmatched: 3. CDR3 protein: CASRAGGRNEQFF. The CDR3 DNA reads TGTGCCAGTAGAGCGGGGGGCCGCAATGAGCAGTTCTTC.

This chain joins TRBV28 and TRBJ2-1; 10 bases agree with TRBD2. The CDR3 has 12 amino acids. In germline, CDR1 is MDHEN, CDR2 SYDVKM. DNA for the CDR3: TGTTCTAGCGGGGGACTATACAATGAGCAGTTCTTC. This sequence encodes CSSGGLYNEQFF.